Many counts were recorded for the clone carrying this TCR beta chain. Its antigen remains unidentified. Using its own MiXCR run on the 5' RACE reads, TCRdb lists one record per CDR3 protein. The sample records 140,000 to 150,000 distinct CDR3 sequences, 3% to 4% being singletons. The sample originates from a study of identical twins. General study results and limits: Out-of-frame alpha sequences shared by twins showed excess low generation probability.

This CDR3 spans 13 amino acids. V shed 6 bases and J 8 bases; nucleotides not matched to a gene: 6. CDR1 SGHDN and CDR2 FVKESK come from the germline V gene. Sequenced input: memory T cells sorted from blood. V and J are TRBV14 and TRBJ1-4; TRBD1 agrees at 7 bases. This TCR was sampled from a man younger than 30 in good health. CDR3 DNA sequence: TGTGCCAGCAGAAGACAGGGAGGCGAAAAACTGTTTTTT. Encoded protein: CASRRQGGEKLFF. The full variable domain, its missing parts supplied by reference TRBV14 and TRBJ1-4, is EAGVTQFPSHSVIEKGQTVTLRCDPISGHDNLYWYRRVMGKEIKFLLHFVKESKQDESGMPNNRFLAERTGGTYSTLKVQPAELEDSGVYFCASRRQGGEKLFFGSGTQLSVL.